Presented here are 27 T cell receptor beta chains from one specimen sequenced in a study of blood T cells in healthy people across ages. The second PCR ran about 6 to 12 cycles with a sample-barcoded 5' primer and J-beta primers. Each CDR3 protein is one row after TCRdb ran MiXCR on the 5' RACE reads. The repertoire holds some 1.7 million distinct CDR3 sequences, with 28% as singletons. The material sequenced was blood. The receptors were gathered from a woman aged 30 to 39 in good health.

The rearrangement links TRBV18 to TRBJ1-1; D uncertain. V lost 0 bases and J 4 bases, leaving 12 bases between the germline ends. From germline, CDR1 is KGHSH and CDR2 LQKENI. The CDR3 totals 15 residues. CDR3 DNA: TGTGCCAGCTCACCACCGTTTGGGCAGACCACTGAAGCTTTCTTT. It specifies CASSPPFGQTTEAFF.

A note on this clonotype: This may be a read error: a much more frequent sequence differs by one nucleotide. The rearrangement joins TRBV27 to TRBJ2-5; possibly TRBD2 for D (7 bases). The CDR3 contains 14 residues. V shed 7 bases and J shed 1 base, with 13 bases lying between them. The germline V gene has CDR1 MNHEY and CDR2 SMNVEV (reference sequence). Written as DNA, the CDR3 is TGTGCCAGCAATAAGCGGGACATCCAAGAGACCCAGTACTTC. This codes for CASNKRDIQETQYF.

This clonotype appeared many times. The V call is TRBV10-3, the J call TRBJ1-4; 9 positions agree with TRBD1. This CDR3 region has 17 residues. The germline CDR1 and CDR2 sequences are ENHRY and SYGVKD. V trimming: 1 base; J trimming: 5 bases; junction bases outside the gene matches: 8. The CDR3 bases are TGTGCCATCAGTGAGTTACAGGCCGGGACAGGGAATGAAAAACTGTTTTTT. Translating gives CAISELQAGTGNEKLFF.

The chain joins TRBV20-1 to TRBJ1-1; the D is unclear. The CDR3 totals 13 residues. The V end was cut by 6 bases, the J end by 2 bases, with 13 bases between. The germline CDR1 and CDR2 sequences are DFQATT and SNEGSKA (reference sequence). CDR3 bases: TGCAGTGCCCACTCAGGCCCAAACACTGAAGCTTTCTTT. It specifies CSAHSGPNTEAFF.

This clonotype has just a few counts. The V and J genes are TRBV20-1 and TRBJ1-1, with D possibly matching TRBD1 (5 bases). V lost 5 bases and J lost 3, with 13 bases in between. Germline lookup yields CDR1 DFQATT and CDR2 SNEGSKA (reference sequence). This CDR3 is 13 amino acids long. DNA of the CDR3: TGCAGTGCTCAGGGTGGGCGGGACACTGAAGCTTTCTTT. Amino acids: CSAQGGRDTEAFF.

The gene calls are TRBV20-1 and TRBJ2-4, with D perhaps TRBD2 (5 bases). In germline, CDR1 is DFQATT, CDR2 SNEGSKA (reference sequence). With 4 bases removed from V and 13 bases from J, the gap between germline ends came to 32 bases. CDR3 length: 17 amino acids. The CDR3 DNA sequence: TGCAGTGCTACCTCTAGCAATCCCATTTCCCTCTATAATGAGCAGTACTTC. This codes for CSATSSNPISLYNEQYF.

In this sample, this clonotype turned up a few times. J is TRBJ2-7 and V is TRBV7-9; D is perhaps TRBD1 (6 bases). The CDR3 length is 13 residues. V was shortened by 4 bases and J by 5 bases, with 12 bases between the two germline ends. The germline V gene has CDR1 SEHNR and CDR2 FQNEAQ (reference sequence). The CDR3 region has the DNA TGTGCCAGCAGCTCCCGCTCAGGGGACGAGCAGTACTTC. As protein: CASSSRSGDEQYF.

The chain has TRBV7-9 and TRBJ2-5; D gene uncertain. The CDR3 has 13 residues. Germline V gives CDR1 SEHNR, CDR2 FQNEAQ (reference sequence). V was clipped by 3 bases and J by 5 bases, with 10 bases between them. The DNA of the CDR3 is TGTGCCAGCAGCTTCCAGAGGACGGAGACCCAGTACTTC. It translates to CASSFQRTETQYF.

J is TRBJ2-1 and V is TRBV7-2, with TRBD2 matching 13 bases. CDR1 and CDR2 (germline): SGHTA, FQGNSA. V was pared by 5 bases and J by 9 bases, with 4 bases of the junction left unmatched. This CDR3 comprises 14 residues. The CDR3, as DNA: TGTGCCAGCAGCCTTTGGACTAGCGGGGGTGAGCAGTTCTTC. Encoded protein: CASSLWTSGGEQFF.

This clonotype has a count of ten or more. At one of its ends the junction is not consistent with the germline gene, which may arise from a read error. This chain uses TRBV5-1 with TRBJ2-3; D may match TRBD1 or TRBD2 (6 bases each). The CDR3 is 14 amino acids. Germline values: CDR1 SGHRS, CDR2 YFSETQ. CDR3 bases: TGTGCCAGCAGCTTAGAGGGGGGCCCAGATACGCAGTATTTT. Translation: CASSLEGGPDTQYF.

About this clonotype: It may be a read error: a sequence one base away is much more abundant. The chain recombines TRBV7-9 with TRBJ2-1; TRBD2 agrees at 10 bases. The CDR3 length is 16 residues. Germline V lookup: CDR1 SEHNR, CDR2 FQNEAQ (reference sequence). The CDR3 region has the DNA TGTGCCCGCAGCTACGACTCTAGCGGGAGAAGGGGTGAGCAGTTCTTC. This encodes CARSYDSSGRRGEQFF.

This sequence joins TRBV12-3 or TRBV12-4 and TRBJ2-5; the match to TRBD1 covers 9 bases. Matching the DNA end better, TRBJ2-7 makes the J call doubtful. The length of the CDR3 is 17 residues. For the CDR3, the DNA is TGTGCCAGCAGTTACCTCCCCGGGACAGGGTTGTACTACGAGCAGTACTTC. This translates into CASSYLPGTGLYYEQYF.

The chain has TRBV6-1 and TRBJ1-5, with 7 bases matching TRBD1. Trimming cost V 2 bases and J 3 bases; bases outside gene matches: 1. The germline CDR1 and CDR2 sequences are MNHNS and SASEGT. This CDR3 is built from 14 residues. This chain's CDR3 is CASSETGVNQPQHF. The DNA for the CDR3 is TGTGCCAGCAGTGAAACAGGGGTCAATCAGCCCCAGCATTTT.

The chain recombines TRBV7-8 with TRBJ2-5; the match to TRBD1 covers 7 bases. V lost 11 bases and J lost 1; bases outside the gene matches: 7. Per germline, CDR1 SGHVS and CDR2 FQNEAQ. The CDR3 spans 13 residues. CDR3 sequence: CALSGTAQETQYF. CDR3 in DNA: TGTGCCCTCAGTGGGACAGCCCAAGAGACCCAGTACTTC.

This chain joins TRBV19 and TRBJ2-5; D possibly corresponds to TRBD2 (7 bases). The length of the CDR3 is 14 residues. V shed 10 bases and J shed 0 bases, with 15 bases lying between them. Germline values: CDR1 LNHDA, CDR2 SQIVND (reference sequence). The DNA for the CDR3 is TGTGCCACCAGGACAGCGGGGAACCAAGAGACCCAGTACTTC. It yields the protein CATRTAGNQETQYF.

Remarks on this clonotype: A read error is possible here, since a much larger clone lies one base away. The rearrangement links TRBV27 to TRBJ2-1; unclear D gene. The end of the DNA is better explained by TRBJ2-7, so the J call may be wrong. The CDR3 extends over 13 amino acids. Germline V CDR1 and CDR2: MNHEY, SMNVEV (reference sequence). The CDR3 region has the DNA TGTGCCACTGGGGATCCCCCCTACAATGAGCAGTACTTC. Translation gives CATGDPPYNEQYF.

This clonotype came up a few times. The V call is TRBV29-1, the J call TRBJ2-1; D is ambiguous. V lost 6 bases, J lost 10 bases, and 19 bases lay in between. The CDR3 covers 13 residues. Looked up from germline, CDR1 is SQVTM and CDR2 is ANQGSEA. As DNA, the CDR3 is TGCAGCGTCCCACCCGACCGGCAATGGGAGCAGTTCTTC. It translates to CSVPPDRQWEQFF.

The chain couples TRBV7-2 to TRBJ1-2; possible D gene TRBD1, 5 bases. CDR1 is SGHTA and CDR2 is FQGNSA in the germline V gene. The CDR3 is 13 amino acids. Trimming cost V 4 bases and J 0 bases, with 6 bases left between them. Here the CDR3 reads CASSSQANYGYTF. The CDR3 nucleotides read TGTGCCAGCAGCTCACAGGCTAACTATGGCTACACCTTC.

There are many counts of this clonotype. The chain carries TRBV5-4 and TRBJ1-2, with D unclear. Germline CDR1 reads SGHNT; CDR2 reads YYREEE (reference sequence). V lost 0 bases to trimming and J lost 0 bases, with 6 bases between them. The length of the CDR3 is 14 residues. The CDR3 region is CASSLVSTNYGYTF. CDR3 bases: TGTGCCAGCAGCTTGGTCAGCACTAACTATGGCTACACCTTC.

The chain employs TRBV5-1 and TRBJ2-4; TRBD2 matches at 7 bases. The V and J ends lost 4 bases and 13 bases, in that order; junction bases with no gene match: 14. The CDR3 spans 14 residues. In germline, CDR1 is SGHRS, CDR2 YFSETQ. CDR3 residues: CASSPSGGYNEQYF. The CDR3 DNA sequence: TGCGCCAGCAGCCCTAGCGGAGGTTACAATGAGCAGTACTTC.

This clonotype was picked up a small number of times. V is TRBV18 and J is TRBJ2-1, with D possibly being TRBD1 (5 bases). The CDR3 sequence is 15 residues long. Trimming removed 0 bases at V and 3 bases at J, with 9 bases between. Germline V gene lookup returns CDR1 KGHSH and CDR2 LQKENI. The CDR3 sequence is CASSPPDKLYNEQFF. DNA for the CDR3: TGTGCCAGCTCACCACCGGACAAACTCTACAATGAGCAGTTCTTC. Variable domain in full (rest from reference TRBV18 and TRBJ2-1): NAGVMQNPRHLVRRRGQEARLRCSPMKGHSHVYWYRQLPEEGLKFMVYLQKENIIDESGMPKERFSAEFPKEGPSILRIQQVVRGDSAAYFCASSPPDKLYNEQFFGPGTRLTVL.

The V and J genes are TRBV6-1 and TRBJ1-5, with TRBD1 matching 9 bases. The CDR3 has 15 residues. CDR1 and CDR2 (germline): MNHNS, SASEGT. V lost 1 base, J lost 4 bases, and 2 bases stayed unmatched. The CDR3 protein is CASSEVGQGNQPQHF. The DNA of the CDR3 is TGTGCCAGCAGTGAAGTGGGACAGGGAAATCAGCCCCAGCATTTT.

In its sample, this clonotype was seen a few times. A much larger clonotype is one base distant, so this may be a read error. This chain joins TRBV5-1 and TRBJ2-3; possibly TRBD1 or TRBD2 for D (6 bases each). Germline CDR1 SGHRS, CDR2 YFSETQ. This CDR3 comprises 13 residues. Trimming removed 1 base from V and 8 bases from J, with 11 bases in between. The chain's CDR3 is CASSLTEGGTQYF. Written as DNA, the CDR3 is TGCGCCAGCAGCTTGACGGAGGGGGGTACGCAGTATTTT.

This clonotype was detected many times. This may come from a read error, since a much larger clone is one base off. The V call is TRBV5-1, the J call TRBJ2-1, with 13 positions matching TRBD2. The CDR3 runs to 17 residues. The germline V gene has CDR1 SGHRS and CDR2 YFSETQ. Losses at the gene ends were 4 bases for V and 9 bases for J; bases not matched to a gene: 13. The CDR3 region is CASSPGTSGARWTEQFF. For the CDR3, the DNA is TGCGCCAGCAGCCCCGGGACTAGCGGGGCGCGGTGGACTGAGCAGTTCTTC.

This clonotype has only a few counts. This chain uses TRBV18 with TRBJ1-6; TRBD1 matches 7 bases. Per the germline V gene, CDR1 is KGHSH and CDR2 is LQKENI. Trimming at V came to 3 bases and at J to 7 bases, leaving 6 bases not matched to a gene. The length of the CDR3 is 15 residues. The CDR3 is CASSPGTGVNSPLHF. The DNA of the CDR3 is TGTGCCAGCTCACCCGGAACAGGGGTAAATTCACCCCTCCACTTT.

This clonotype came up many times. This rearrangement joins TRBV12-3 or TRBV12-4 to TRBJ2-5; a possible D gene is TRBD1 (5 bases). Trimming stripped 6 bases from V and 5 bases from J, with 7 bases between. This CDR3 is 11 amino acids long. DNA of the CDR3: TGTGCCAGCAGGGGGCGGGAGACCCAGTACTTC. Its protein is CASRGRETQYF.

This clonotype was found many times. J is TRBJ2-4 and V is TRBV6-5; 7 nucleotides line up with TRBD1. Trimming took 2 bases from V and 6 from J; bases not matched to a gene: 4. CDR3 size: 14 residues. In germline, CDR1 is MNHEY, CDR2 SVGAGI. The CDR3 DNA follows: TGTGCCAGCAGTTACGGGAGACAGGGAAACATTCAGTACTTC. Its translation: CASSYGRQGNIQYF.